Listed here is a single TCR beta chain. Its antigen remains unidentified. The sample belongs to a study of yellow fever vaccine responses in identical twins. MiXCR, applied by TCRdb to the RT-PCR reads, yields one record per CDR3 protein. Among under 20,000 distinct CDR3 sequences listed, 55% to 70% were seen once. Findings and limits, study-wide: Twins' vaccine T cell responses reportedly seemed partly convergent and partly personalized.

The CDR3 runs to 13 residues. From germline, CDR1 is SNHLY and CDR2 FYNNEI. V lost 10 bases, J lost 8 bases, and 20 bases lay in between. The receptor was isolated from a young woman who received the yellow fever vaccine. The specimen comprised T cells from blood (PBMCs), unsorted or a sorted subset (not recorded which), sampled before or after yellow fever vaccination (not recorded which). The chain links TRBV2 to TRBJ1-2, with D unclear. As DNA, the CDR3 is TGTGCCACCGACGACCGAAGCCCGCGGGGCTACACCTTC. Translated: CATDDRSPRGYTF.